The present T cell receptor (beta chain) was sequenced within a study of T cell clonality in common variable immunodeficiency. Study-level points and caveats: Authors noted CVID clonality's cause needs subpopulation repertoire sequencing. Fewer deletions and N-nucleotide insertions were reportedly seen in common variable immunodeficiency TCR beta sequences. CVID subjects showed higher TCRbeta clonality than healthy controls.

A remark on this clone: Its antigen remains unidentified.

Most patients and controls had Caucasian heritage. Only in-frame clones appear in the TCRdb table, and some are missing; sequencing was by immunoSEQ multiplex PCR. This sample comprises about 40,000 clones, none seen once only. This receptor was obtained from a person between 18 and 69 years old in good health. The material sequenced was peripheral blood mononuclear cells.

The CDR3 reads CASSAGARTEAFF. The covered CDR3 bases are TGTGCCAGCAGCGCGGGGGCCCGAACTGAA. This chain uses TRBV7-6 with TRBJ1-1; tentative D call: TRBD1 (6 bases). The read terminates 3 residues ahead of where the CDR3 ends, so the germline J gene completes it. CDR1 and CDR2 (germline): SGHVS, FNYEAQ. The V gene lost 5 bases and the J gene lost 5 bases, with 12 bases spanning the gap. The CDR3 has 13 amino acids.